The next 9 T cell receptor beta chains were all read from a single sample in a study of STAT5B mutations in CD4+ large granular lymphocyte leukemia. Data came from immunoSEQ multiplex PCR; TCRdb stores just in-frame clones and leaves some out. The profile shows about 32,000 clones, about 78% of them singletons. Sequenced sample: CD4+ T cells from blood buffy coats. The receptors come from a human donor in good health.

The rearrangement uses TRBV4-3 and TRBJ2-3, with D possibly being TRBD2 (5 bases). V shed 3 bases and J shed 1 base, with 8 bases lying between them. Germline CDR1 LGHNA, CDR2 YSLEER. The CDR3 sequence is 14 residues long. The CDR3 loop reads CASSHRLRTDTQYF. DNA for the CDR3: TGCGCCAGCAGCCACCGACTACGCACAGATACGCAGTATTTT.

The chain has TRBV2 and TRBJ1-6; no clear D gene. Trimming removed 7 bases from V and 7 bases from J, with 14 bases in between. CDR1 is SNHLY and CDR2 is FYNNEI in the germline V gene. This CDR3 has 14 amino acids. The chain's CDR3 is CASTKEKENSPLHF. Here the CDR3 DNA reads TGTGCCAGCACTAAGGAAAAAGAGAATTCACCCCTCCACTTT.

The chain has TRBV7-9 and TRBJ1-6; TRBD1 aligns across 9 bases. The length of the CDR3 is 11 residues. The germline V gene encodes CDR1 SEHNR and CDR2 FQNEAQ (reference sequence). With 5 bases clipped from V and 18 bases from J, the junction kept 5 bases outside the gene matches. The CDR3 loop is CASSLGQGHHF. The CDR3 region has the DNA TGTGCCAGCAGCCTAGGACAGGGGCACCACTTT.

CDR3 residues: CASSSRQESEAFF. CDR3 nucleotide sequence: TGTGCCAGTAGTTCACGACAGGAGTCGGAAGCTTTCTTT. The V call is TRBV19, the J call TRBJ1-1, with a tentative D call TRBD1 (6 bases). Germline CDR1 reads LNHDA; CDR2 reads SQIVND (reference sequence). The V and J ends lost 5 bases and 8 bases respectively, with 15 bases between them. The CDR3 is 13 residues long.

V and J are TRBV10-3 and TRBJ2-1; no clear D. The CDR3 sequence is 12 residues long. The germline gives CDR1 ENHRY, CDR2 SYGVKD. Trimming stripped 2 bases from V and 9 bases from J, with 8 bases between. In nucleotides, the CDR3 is TGTGCCATCAGTGAGAGAGAAGGTGAGCAGTTCTTC. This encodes CAISEREGEQFF.

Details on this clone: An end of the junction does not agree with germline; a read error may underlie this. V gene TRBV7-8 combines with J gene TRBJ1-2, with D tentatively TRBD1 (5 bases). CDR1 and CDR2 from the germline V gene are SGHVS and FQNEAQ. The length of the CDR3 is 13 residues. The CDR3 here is CASSLQGNFGYTF. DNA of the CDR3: TGTGCCAGCAGCTTACAGGGTAACTTTGGCTACACCTTC.

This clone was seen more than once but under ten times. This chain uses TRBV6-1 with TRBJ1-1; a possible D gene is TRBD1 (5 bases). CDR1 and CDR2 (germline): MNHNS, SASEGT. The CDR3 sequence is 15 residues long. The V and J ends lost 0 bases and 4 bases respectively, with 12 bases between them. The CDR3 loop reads CASSEASGRSTEAFF. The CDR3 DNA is TGTGCCAGCAGTGAAGCTTCGGGACGGAGCACTGAAGCTTTCTTT.

CDR3 coding DNA: TGTGCCAGCAGTTACACAGCGGGGGACTACGAGCAGTACTTC. It encodes CASSYTAGDYEQYF. The gene calls are TRBV6-6 and TRBJ2-7, with 8 bases aligning to TRBD2. Germline loops: CDR1 MNHNY, CDR2 SVGAGI (reference sequence). The CDR3 spans 14 residues. V trimming: 2 bases; J trimming: 3 bases; junction bases outside the gene matches: 3.

The CDR3 loop reads CASSPLGQGAREQYF. In nucleotides, the CDR3 is TGTGCCAGCTCACCGTTGGGACAGGGGGCGAGGGAGCAGTACTTC. This chain uses TRBV18 with TRBJ2-7; 12 nucleotides agree with TRBD1. V lost 3 bases to trimming and J lost 7 bases; unmatched junction nucleotides: 7. The CDR3 runs 15 residues. CDR1 is KGHSH and CDR2 is LQKENI in the germline V gene.